Shown below are 4 T cell receptor beta chains from a single sample sequenced in a study of T cell changes during pregnancy in multiple sclerosis (dated by TCRdb to the late 2010s). Library prep was done by the immunoSEQ multiplex PCR assay. TCRdb obtained this table from immuneACCESS and retained in-frame rearrangements with V and J assigned. These tables miss some clones; where compared with another copy, unresolved V genes account for less than half of the shortfall, and the remainder is unexplained. Recorded for this sample are 70,000 to 80,000 clones; about 85% of them occurred a single time. Around 3% of the sample belongs to the ten largest clones. The input for sequencing was peripheral blood, taken before pregnancy. The source of these receptors is a female donor with multiple sclerosis, enrolled in a pregnancy study.

The chain employs TRBV7-2 and TRBJ2-2; D gene uncertain. V lost 4 bases to trimming and J lost 5 bases, with 14 bases between them. There are 15 residues in the CDR3. The V gene's germline CDR1 is SGHTA and CDR2 FQGNSA. Here the CDR3 DNA reads TGTGCCAGCAGCTCATCTAGGTTTAAGACCGGGGAGCTGTTTTTT. Encoded protein: CASSSSRFKTGELFF.

V is TRBV9 and J is TRBJ2-7; TRBD2 aligns across 10 bases. CDR1 is SGDLS, CDR2 YYNGEE, per germline. V lost 9 bases to trimming and J lost 1 base; unmatched junction nucleotides: 13. The CDR3 spans 16 residues. DNA for the CDR3: TGTGCCATTAGCGGACGAGCGGGGGGGGCTTCCTACGAGCAGTACTTC. It specifies CAISGRAGGASYEQYF.

The V gene is TRBV15, the J gene TRBJ1-2; unclear D gene. Germline V gene lookup returns CDR1 LNHNV and CDR2 YYDKDF (reference sequence). This CDR3 region has 15 residues. The germline V and J ends were trimmed by 1 base and 3 bases, with 12 bases remaining between them. The CDR3 sequence is CATSRVEGPYYGYTF. CDR3 nucleotide sequence: TGTGCCACCAGCAGAGTCGAGGGTCCCTACTATGGCTACACCTTC.

The chain is built from TRBV6-6 and TRBJ1-1; D not resolved. The ends were cut back, 8 bases at V and 5 bases at J, with 9 bases in the middle. The CDR3 totals 11 residues. Germline values: CDR1 MNHNY, CDR2 SVGAGI (reference sequence). This CDR3 is CASLLETEAFF. The CDR3 DNA reads TGTGCCAGCCTATTGGAGACTGAAGCTTTCTTT.